One TCR beta chain is described in this entry. The data are from a study of cytomegalovirus exposure and HLA in healthy donors. A multiplex PCR was run with 60 Vbeta primers and 13 Jbeta primers. The assay was immunoSEQ multiplex PCR, and TCRdb's table has in-frame clones only and misses some. Here the sample spans about 130,000 clones, roughly 80% being singletons. This CDR3 is 15 amino acids long. Losses at the gene ends were 5 bases for V and 4 bases for J; bases not matched to a gene: 9. Germline V CDR1 and CDR2: SGHTA, FQGNSA. The source is a man younger than 35 in good health and CMV-seropositive. The sample taken for sequencing was PBMCs. V and J are TRBV7-2 and TRBJ2-5; 8 bases agree with TRBD2. The CDR3 nucleotides read TGTGCCAGCAGCCCACGCGCGGGGGGCGGAGAGACCCAGTACTTC. Translated: CASSPRAGGGETQYF. Combining the CDR3 with reference TRBV7-2 and TRBJ2-5 gives the whole variable domain GAGVSQSPSNKVTEKGKDVELRCDPISGHTALYWYRQSLGQGLEFLIYFQGNSAPDKSGLPSDRFSAERTGGSVSTLTIQRTQQEDSAVYLCASSPRAGGGETQYFGPGTRLLVL.